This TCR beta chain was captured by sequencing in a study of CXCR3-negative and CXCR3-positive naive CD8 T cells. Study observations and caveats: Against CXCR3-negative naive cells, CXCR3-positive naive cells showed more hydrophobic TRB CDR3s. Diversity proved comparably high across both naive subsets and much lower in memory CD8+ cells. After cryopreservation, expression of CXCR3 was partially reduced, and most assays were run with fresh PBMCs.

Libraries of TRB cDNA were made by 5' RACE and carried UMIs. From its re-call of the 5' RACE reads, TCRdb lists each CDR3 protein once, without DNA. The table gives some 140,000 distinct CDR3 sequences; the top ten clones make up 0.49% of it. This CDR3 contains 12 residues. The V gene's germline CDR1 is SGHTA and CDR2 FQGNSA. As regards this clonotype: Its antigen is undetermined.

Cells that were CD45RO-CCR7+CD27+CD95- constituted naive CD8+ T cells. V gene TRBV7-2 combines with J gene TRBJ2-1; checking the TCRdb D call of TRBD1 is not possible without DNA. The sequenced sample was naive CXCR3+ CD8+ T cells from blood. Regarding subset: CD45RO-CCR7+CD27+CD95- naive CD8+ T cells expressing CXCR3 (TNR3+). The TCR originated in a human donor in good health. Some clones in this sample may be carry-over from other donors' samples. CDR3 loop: CATGQGEGIQFF. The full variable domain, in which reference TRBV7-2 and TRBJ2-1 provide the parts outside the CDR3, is GAGVSQSPSNKVTEKGKDVELRCDPISGHTALYWYRQSLGQGLEFLIYFQGNSAPDKSGLPSDRFSAERTGGSVSTLTIQRTQQEDSAVYLCATGQGEGIQFFGPGTRLTVL.